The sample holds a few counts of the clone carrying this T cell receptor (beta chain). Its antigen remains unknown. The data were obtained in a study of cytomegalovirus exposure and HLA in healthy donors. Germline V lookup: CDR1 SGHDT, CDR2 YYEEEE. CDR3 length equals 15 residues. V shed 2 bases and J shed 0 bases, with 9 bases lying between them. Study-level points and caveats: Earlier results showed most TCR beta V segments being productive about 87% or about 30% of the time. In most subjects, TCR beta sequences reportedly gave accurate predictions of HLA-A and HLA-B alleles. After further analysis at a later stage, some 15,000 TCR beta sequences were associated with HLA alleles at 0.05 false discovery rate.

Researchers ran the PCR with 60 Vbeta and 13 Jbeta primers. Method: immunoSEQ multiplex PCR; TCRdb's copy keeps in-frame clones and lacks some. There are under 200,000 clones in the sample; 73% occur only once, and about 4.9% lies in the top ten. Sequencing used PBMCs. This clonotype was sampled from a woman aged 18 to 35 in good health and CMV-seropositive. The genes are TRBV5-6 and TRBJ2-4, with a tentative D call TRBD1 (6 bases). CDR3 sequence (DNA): TGTGCCAGCAGCTTAGGCAGGGGAGCCAAAAACATTCAGTACTTC. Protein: CASSLGRGAKNIQYF.